This T cell receptor beta chain was found in a study of cytomegalovirus exposure and HLA in healthy donors. Of note for this clone: The antigen is unknown.

All the people who gave samples were healthy bone marrow donors. CDR3 length: 15 residues. The V gene's germline CDR1 is MGHDK and CDR2 SYGVNS. V lost 2 bases, J lost 0 bases, and 5 bases lay in between. 60 Vbeta and 13 Jbeta primers were used in PCR. The repertoire was sequenced with immunoSEQ multiplex PCR; TCRdb's copy has only in-frame clones and lacks some. Of 90,000 to 150,000 clones in the sample, about 80% were seen once. Study results and caveats: A later look showed TCR association rates differing by HLA locus, highest for DRB1 and lowest for HLA-C. The study labeled 150 or so TCR beta chains cytomegalovirus-associated.

Sequencing used PBMCs. This sequence joins TRBV25-1 and TRBJ2-6; D not certain. The receptor was derived from a woman between 40 and 50 years old in good health and CMV-seropositive. Here the CDR3 reads CASSEHSSGANVLTF. The CDR3 DNA reads TGTGCCAGCAGTGAACACTCCTCTGGGGCCAACGTCCTGACTTTC.